Following are 22 T cell receptor beta chains from one sample sequenced in a study of long-term antiretroviral therapy in people with HIV. Assay version v3.0 of immunoSEQ was used, and it was run at survey level. Profiled with immunoSEQ multiplex PCR; TCRdb holds only in-frame clones, not every one. The sample yields about 40,000 clones, approximately 86% seen once. The sequencing used unsorted PBMCs, collected 0.1 years before starting antiretroviral therapy. Every receptor here comes from a woman aged 45-65 years with HIV.

The DNA for the CDR3 is TGTGCCAGCAGCCAAACCGGGACTAGCGGGGACCTTCGCAACACAGATACGCAGTATTTT. It is translated as CASSQTGTSGDLRNTDTQYF. V and J are TRBV4-2 and TRBJ2-3; 13 bases match TRBD2. The CDR3 sequence is 20 residues long. Germline V gives CDR1 LGHNA, CDR2 YNFKEQ. V was clipped by 2 bases and J by 2 bases; unmatched bases: 13.

The chain combines TRBV7-3 with TRBJ2-1; the match to TRBD2 covers 12 bases. The junction had 12 bases not matched to a gene; V was cut back by 1 base and J by 8 bases. CDR3 length: 18 residues. The germline V gene has CDR1 SGHTA and CDR2 FQGTGA. The CDR3 nucleotides read TGTGCCAGCAGCTTAAGTCCTAGCGGGGGGGCGGTTGTGCATGAGCAGTTCTTC. Translated, it gives CASSLSPSGGAVVHEQFF.

V usage is TRBV10-3 and J usage is TRBJ1-5, with 9 bases identical to TRBD1. V dropped 2 bases and J dropped 0; count of bases not matched to a gene: 5. There are 17 residues in the CDR3. Per the germline V gene, CDR1 is ENHRY and CDR2 is SYGVKD. In nucleotides, the CDR3 is TGTGCCATCAGTGAGATGGGACAGGGTAATAGCAATCAGCCCCAGCATTTT. Amino acids: CAISEMGQGNSNQPQHF.

The chain joins TRBV7-2 to TRBJ2-3, with D maybe TRBD1 (5 bases). With 1 base removed from V and 10 bases from J, the gap between germline ends came to 12 bases. CDR1 SGHTA and CDR2 FQGNSA come from the germline V gene. The CDR3 covers 13 residues. CDR3 in amino acids: CASSLDRNLPQYF. CDR3 nucleotide sequence: TGTGCCAGCAGCTTAGACAGGAATCTTCCGCAGTATTTT.

V usage is TRBV5-1 and J usage is TRBJ2-5, with 7 bases identical to TRBD1. The V gene's germline CDR1 is SGHRS and CDR2 YFSETQ. The CDR3 length is 15 residues. The V segment lost 2 bases and the J segment 2 bases; nucleotides outside the gene matches: 6. In DNA form, the CDR3 reads TGCGCCAGCAGCTTAGCCGGGACAGATCAAGAGACCCAGTACTTC. Protein product: CASSLAGTDQETQYF.

The V gene is TRBV6-5, the J gene TRBJ2-2, with D unclear. The CDR3 consists of 14 residues. Germline CDR1 is MNHEY and CDR2 is SVGAGI. Trimming removed 2 bases at V and 7 bases at J, with 11 bases between. CDR3 amino acids: CASSYGQVDGELFF. The CDR3 bases are TGTGCCAGCAGTTACGGGCAGGTAGACGGGGAGCTGTTTTTT.

V gene TRBV29-1 combines with J gene TRBJ2-7, with a possible D match to TRBD1 (5 bases). This CDR3 is 13 amino acids long. Germline CDR1 and CDR2: SQVTM and ANQGSEA. The V end was cut by 6 bases, the J end by 5 bases, with 17 bases between. The CDR3 region has the DNA TGCAGCGTATCTCCCACAGGCTGGGACGAGCAGTACTTC. Its translation: CSVSPTGWDEQYF.

This clone was counted a single time. This chain connects TRBV19 to TRBJ2-1, with TRBD1 matching 7 bases. J gave up 5 bases and V 4 bases, and 2 bases lay outside the gene matches. The CDR3 runs to 13 residues. Germline V gene data show CDR1 as LNHDA and CDR2 as SQIVND (reference sequence). This CDR3 reads CASSKDRNNEQFF. Here the CDR3 DNA reads TGTGCCAGTAGTAAGGACAGGAACAATGAGCAGTTCTTC.

A note on this clone: Additional DNA sequences in this sample encode the identical CDR3. The chain uses TRBV9 and TRBJ1-6; TRBD1 might be the D (6 bases). The germline V gene encodes CDR1 SGDLS and CDR2 YYNGEE. Trimming took off 5 bases at V and 7 bases at J, with 7 bases between the two ends. This CDR3 spans 12 amino acids. The CDR3 nucleotides are TGTGCCAGCAGGACAGGCAATTCACCCCTCCACTTT. Amino acid sequence: CASRTGNSPLHF.

The chain has TRBV6-4 and TRBJ1-1; 7 nucleotides agree with TRBD1. The CDR3 has 14 residues. The V gene end was trimmed by 2 bases and the J gene end by 4 bases; junction bases not matched to a gene: 4. Germline V lookup: CDR1 MRHNA, CDR2 SNTAGT. The CDR3 sequence is CASSDGQVRTEAFF. DNA of the CDR3: TGTGCCAGCAGTGACGGACAGGTCCGCACTGAAGCTTTCTTT.

This chain links TRBV2 with TRBJ2-7, with a weak D call TRBD2 (6 bases). The germline gives CDR1 SNHLY, CDR2 FYNNEI. CDR3 size: 14 residues. V lost 3 bases to trimming and J lost 3 bases, with 12 bases between them. The CDR3 DNA follows: TGTGCCAGCAGTGACGGGAGCTTCGACTACGAGCAGTACTTC. Translated, it gives CASSDGSFDYEQYF.

V usage is TRBV10-3 and J usage is TRBJ2-5; TRBD2 matches 7 bases. The CDR3 length is 14 residues. The germline V gene has CDR1 ENHRY and CDR2 SYGVKD. With V trimmed by 8 bases and J by 4 bases, 10 bases remained unmatched. The CDR3 reads CAIAVAGDPETQYF. The CDR3 nucleotides are TGTGCCATCGCGGTCGCGGGGGACCCAGAGACCCAGTACTTC.

The CDR3 sequence: CASSVAGGDVDTQYF. CDR3 nucleotides: TGTGCCAGCAGCGTAGCGGGGGGCGATGTGGATACGCAGTATTTT. This sequence joins TRBV9 and TRBJ2-3, with D possibly TRBD2 on 7 matching bases. The germline gives CDR1 SGDLS, CDR2 YYNGEE. The CDR3 loop spans 15 amino acids. V was trimmed by 0 bases and J by 6 bases, leaving 14 bases between them.

The J gene is TRBJ2-5, the V gene TRBV6-1, with 7 nucleotides matching TRBD1. V shed 6 bases, J shed 3 bases, and the junction held 7 bases outside the gene matches. This CDR3 spans 14 amino acids. The germline V gene has CDR1 MNHNS and CDR2 SASEGT. The CDR3 coding sequence is TGTGCCAGCAGGACAGGGTTGATGGAAGAGACCCAGTACTTC. It encodes CASRTGLMEETQYF.

This chain links TRBV9 with TRBJ2-5, with 9 bases identical to TRBD1. The ends lost 4 bases at V and 5 bases at J; junction bases unmatched: 9. CDR1 SGDLS and CDR2 YYNGEE come from the germline V gene. CDR3 length equals 15 residues. The chain's CDR3 is CASSYRDRERETQYF. DNA of the CDR3: TGTGCCAGCAGCTACCGGGACAGGGAGAGGGAGACCCAGTACTTC.

This chain links TRBV6-4 with TRBJ2-3; tentative D call: TRBD2 (5 bases). The germline V gene encodes CDR1 MRHNA and CDR2 SNTAGT. The CDR3 consists of 15 residues. Trimming shortened V by 4 bases and J by 2 bases, and 13 bases separated the two germline ends. The CDR3 here is CASSATSGYTDTQYF. In DNA form, the CDR3 reads TGTGCCAGCAGTGCAACCAGCGGATACACAGATACGCAGTATTTT.

This chain's CDR3 is CASSPGGVEPQHF. DNA for the CDR3: TGTGCCAGCAGCCCAGGTGGGGTGGAGCCCCAGCATTTT. The chain is built from TRBV7-3 and TRBJ1-5; D not resolved. V dropped 5 bases and J dropped 8 bases, with 13 bases sitting between them. The V gene's germline CDR1 is SGHTA and CDR2 FQGTGA. The CDR3 extends over 13 amino acids.

The chain recombines TRBV4-1 with TRBJ1-2, with D possibly TRBD1 on 6 matching bases. Germline CDR1 MGHRA, CDR2 YSYEKL. V lost 1 base and J lost 5, with 11 bases in between. The CDR3 is 14 amino acids. This CDR3 is CASSQVSGDYGYTF. CDR3 nucleotides: TGCGCCAGCAGCCAAGTTTCAGGGGATTATGGCTACACCTTC.

CDR3 residues: CASSPPSGTRDTQYF. As DNA, the CDR3 is TGTGCCAGCTCACCACCGTCGGGCACTCGAGATACGCAGTATTTT. V is TRBV18 and J is TRBJ2-3; D unclear. Germline CDR1 KGHSH, CDR2 LQKENI. Trimming shortened V by 0 bases and J by 5 bases, and 12 bases separated the two germline ends. The CDR3 has 15 amino acids. Using reference TRBV18 and TRBJ2-3 for the parts outside the CDR3, the full variable domain is NAGVMQNPRHLVRRRGQEARLRCSPMKGHSHVYWYRQLPEEGLKFMVYLQKENIIDESGMPKERFSAEFPKEGPSILRIQQVVRGDSAAYFCASSPPSGTRDTQYFGPGTRLTVL.

J is TRBJ1-5 and V is TRBV7-6; 9 nucleotides agree with TRBD1. After removal of 5 bases from V and 4 bases from J, the junction contained 3 bases not matched to a gene. Germline lookup yields CDR1 SGHVS and CDR2 FNYEAQ. This CDR3 region has 14 residues. CDR3 sequence (DNA): TGTGCCAGCAGCAAAGACAGGGGGAATCAGCCCCAGCATTTT. This sequence encodes CASSKDRGNQPQHF.

The chain joins TRBV7-2 to TRBJ1-3; the match to TRBD1 covers 7 bases. The CDR3 loop spans 14 amino acids. Looked up from germline, CDR1 is SGHTA and CDR2 is FQGNSA. V shed 4 bases and J 6 bases; nucleotides not matched to a gene: 6. DNA for the CDR3: TGTGCCAGCAGCTCCGGGACAGCGTTAAACACCATATATTTT. Translating it yields CASSSGTALNTIYF.

Here the CDR3 reads CAWSYWGGSGYTF. The CDR3 nucleotides read TGTGCCTGGAGCTACTGGGGGGGGTCTGGCTACACCTTC. The gene calls are TRBV30 and TRBJ1-2; a weak D match, TRBD1 (5 bases). Germline CDR1 GTSNPN, CDR2 SVGIG (reference sequence). The germline V and J ends were trimmed by 3 bases and 7 bases, with 15 bases remaining between them. The CDR3 covers 13 residues.